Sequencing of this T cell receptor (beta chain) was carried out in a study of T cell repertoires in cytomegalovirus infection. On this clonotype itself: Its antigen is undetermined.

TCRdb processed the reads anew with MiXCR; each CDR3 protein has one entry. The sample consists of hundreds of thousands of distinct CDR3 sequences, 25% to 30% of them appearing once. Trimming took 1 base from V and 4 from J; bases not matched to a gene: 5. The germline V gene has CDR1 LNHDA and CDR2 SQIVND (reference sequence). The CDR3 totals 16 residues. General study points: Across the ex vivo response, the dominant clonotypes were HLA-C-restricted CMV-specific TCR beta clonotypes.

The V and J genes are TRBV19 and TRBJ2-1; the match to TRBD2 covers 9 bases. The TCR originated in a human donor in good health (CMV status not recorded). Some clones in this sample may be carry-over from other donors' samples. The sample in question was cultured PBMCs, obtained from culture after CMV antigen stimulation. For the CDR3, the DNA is TGTGCCAGTAGTATAGCCCTAGCGGGGTCGTACAATGAGCAGTTCTTC. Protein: CASSIALAGSYNEQFF.